Below are 29 T cell receptor beta chains sequenced from a single sample in a study of T cells expressing NK-cell markers. Following a re-call of the 5' RACE reads, TCRdb has one entry per CDR3 protein and lacks DNA. This sample's clone table lists 350,000 to 500,000 distinct CDR3 sequences. The sample taken for sequencing was blood T cells: a sorted CD56 or NKG2C T cell subset, CD4+ or CD8+ T cells, or bulk PBMC T cells (not recorded which). The receptors were sampled from a woman between 18 and 70 years old in good health.

The V gene is TRBV5-1, the J gene TRBJ1-1; the TRBD1 assignment by TCRdb is unverifiable without DNA. Germline assignment: CDR1 SGHRS and CDR2 YFSETQ. CDR3 length: 14 residues. CDR3 residues: CASSLQGARAEAFF.

The chain combines TRBV29-1 with TRBJ1-1; TCRdb names TRBD1, which stays unverified in the absence of DNA. This CDR3 is built from 13 residues. Germline CDR1 SQVTM, CDR2 ANQGSEA. The CDR3 loop is CSVVRGSNTEAFF.

The J gene is TRBJ2-1, the V gene TRBV20-1; TCRdb picks TRBD2, but there is no DNA to check that call. From germline, CDR1 is DFQATT and CDR2 SNEGSKA (reference sequence). The CDR3 is 11 amino acids. The CDR3: CSAWASGEQFF.

This chain links TRBV5-1 with TRBJ1-2. Looked up from germline, CDR1 is SGHRS and CDR2 is YFSETQ. CDR3 length equals 12 residues. CDR3 sequence: CASSLDTYGYTF.

The V and J genes are TRBV27 and TRBJ2-5; TCRdb's D call of TRBD2 is untestable without DNA. The length of the CDR3 is 15 residues. CDR1 and CDR2 (germline): MNHEY, SMNVEV (reference sequence). This chain's CDR3 is CASSPGTSGQETQYF.

This chain's CDR3 is CASSLAGLNTGELFF. This sequence joins TRBV27 and TRBJ2-2; TCRdb names TRBD2, which stays unverified in the absence of DNA. This CDR3 spans 15 amino acids. CDR1 and CDR2 (germline): MNHEY, SMNVEV (reference sequence).

The gene calls are TRBV29-1 and TRBJ2-2; TCRdb's assignment of TRBD1 cannot be checked, as there is no DNA. This CDR3 is built from 14 residues. The germline gives CDR1 SQVTM, CDR2 ANQGSEA. CDR3 region: CSVEGQGAIGELFF.

The rearrangement joins TRBV3-1 to TRBJ1-6; TCRdb's D call of TRBD1 is untestable without DNA. This CDR3 comprises 14 residues. Per germline, CDR1 LGHDT and CDR2 YNNKEL (reference sequence). CDR3 sequence: CASSPGQGGSPLHF.

The genes are TRBV7-8 and TRBJ2-5. The CDR3 is 14 residues long. The V gene's germline CDR1 is SGHVS and CDR2 FQNEAQ. CDR3 in amino acids: CASSFSGSQETQYF.

The chain's CDR3 is CASSQLGAGKRNEQFF. The chain couples TRBV3-1 to TRBJ2-1; TCRdb's assignment of TRBD1 cannot be checked, as there is no DNA. Per the germline V gene, CDR1 is LGHDT and CDR2 is YNNKEL (reference sequence). The CDR3 extends over 16 amino acids.

The chain links TRBV4-1 to TRBJ2-1; TCRdb indicates TRBD1, and absent DNA this call remains unverified. Germline V gives CDR1 MGHRA, CDR2 YSYEKL. The CDR3 length is 16 residues. The CDR3: CASSPTWDSTYNEQFF.

The rearrangement links TRBV11-3 to TRBJ1-2. Germline V gene sequence: CDR1 SGHNT, CDR2 YENEEA. This CDR3 comprises 15 residues. The chain's CDR3 is CASSLVPPTSGGYTF.

V usage is TRBV20-1 and J usage is TRBJ2-1; TCRdb's D call, TRBD1, is unchecked because there is no DNA. Germline V CDR1 and CDR2: DFQATT, SNEGSKA (reference sequence). The CDR3 spans 13 residues. The CDR3 sequence is CSASRGHYNEQFF.

The rearrangement joins TRBV29-1 to TRBJ2-3. From germline, CDR1 is SQVTM and CDR2 ANQGSEA. The CDR3 consists of 13 residues. CDR3 residues: CSVDWASTDTQYF.

This chain links TRBV3-1 with TRBJ2-3. This CDR3 region has 16 residues. The V gene's germline CDR1 is LGHDT and CDR2 YNNKEL (reference sequence). This CDR3 reads CASSQDGPRFTDTQYF.

V is TRBV24-1 and J is TRBJ2-4; TCRdb's assignment of TRBD1 cannot be checked, as there is no DNA. CDR1 and CDR2 from the germline V gene are KGHDR and SFDVKD. This CDR3 region has 17 residues. The chain's CDR3 is CATSDPRQGRPKNIQYF.

The CDR3: CSVEDSAGYNYGYTF. The chain is built from TRBV29-1 and TRBJ1-2. This CDR3 has 15 residues. Per the germline V gene, CDR1 is SQVTM and CDR2 is ANQGSEA.

This chain joins TRBV5-1 and TRBJ2-1; the D call from TCRdb, TRBD2, cannot be confirmed without DNA. Germline CDR1 and CDR2: SGHRS and YFSETQ. The CDR3 sequence is 14 residues long. CDR3 sequence: CASSLDGLAGEQFF.

The J gene is TRBJ2-1, the V gene TRBV6-5. The length of the CDR3 is 15 residues. Looked up from germline, CDR1 is MNHEY and CDR2 is SVGAGI. The CDR3: CASSYCGTTHNEQFF.

The chain combines TRBV9 with TRBJ2-5; TCRdb designates TRBD2, a call that cannot be tested without DNA. The V gene's germline CDR1 is SGDLS and CDR2 YYNGEE. There are 14 residues in the CDR3. CDR3 loop: CASSVAATSRAQYF.

This sequence joins TRBV7-6 and TRBJ2-5; as DNA is missing, the TRBD2 call by TCRdb cannot be tested. The CDR3 spans 17 residues. Germline loops: CDR1 SGHVS, CDR2 FNYEAQ. CDR3 in amino acids: CASSSVGTSGTQETQYF.

The V call is TRBV5-4, the J call TRBJ2-5; TCRdb outputs TRBD1, but without DNA this stays unchecked. Germline CDR1 is SGHNT and CDR2 is YYREEE (reference sequence). The CDR3 is 16 residues long. The CDR3 sequence: CASSPVFRDYQETQYF.

The chain uses TRBV21-1 and TRBJ1-5; TCRdb's D call of TRBD1 is untestable without DNA. TRBV21-1 constitutes a pseudogene. The CDR3 covers 14 residues. The CDR3 protein is CASSKDTGMGPQHF.

The CDR3 reads CASSPGTRGNTEAFF. The chain is built from TRBV19 and TRBJ1-1; TCRdb's assignment of TRBD1 cannot be checked, as there is no DNA. There are 15 residues in the CDR3. Germline V gene sequence: CDR1 LNHDA, CDR2 SQIVND (reference sequence).

This chain links TRBV7-9 with TRBJ1-6. Germline CDR1 reads SEHNR; CDR2 reads FQNEAQ (reference sequence). CDR3 length equals 13 residues. CDR3 sequence: CASSLISDSPLHF.

V is TRBV20-1 and J is TRBJ2-2; TCRdb gives TRBD2 as the D gene, but with no DNA this cannot be confirmed. CDR3 length: 17 amino acids. Looked up from germline, CDR1 is DFQATT and CDR2 is SNEGSKA (reference sequence). CDR3 loop: CSATLGLAGESDGELFF.

This chain connects TRBV9 to TRBJ2-2; TCRdb lists TRBD2, though no DNA is available to test this call. This CDR3 comprises 17 residues. Germline values: CDR1 SGDLS, CDR2 YYNGEE. The CDR3 protein is CASSVGIGGINTGELFF. Variable domain in full (rest from reference TRBV9 and TRBJ2-2): DSGVTQTPKHLITATGQRVTLRCSPRSGDLSVYWYQQSLDQGLQFLIQYYNGEERAKGNILERFSAQQFPDLHSELNLSSLELGDSALYFCASSVGIGGINTGELFFGEGSRLTVL.

V gene TRBV23-1 combines with J gene TRBJ2-1; the D call from TCRdb, TRBD2, cannot be confirmed without DNA. TRBV23-1 carries the ORF label, with uncertain function. CDR3 length: 15 residues. This CDR3 is CASSQSSGSYNEQFF.

This chain connects TRBV12-3 or TRBV12-4 to TRBJ2-1; TCRdb indicates TRBD1, and absent DNA this call remains unverified. CDR3 length equals 15 residues. The CDR3 here is CASSLGRAVSNEQFF.